These 26 T cell receptor beta chains were all obtained from the same sample, sequenced in a study of shared clonotypes between healthy human individuals. The method was immunoSEQ multiplex PCR; TCRdb's version includes in-frame clones alone and lacks a portion of them. The profile shows about 680,000 clones, roughly nine tenths of them singletons. CD8 cells regarded as naive lacked CD45RO, were positively chosen for CCR7, and omitted terminally differentiated effector memory CD45RA+ cells. Sequencing was done on a sample of naive CD8+ T cells sorted from blood. The receptors here all came from a man younger than 45 in good health.

The chain couples TRBV10-2 to TRBJ1-2, with 7 bases identical to TRBD1. The J segment lost 6 bases and the V segment lost 8 bases, leaving 15 bases of the junction unmatched. From germline, CDR1 is WSHSY and CDR2 SAAADI. CDR3 length: 15 amino acids. CDR3 residues: CASGAPSDRRNGYTF. In nucleotides, the CDR3 is TGCGCCAGCGGAGCCCCCTCGGACAGGAGAAATGGCTACACCTTC.

Regarding this clone: The same CDR3 is also encoded by other DNA sequences in this sample. The V gene is TRBV13, the J gene TRBJ2-7; D ambiguous. The CDR3 sequence is 12 residues long. Germline CDR1 is PRHDT and CDR2 is FYEKMQ (reference sequence). The V and J ends lost 1 base and 3 bases respectively, with 4 bases between them. CDR3 loop: CASSLEGYEQYF. DNA of the CDR3: TGTGCCAGCAGCTTAGAGGGCTACGAGCAGTACTTC.

The chain links TRBV29-1 to TRBJ2-6; 7 positions match TRBD1. Per the germline V gene, CDR1 is SQVTM and CDR2 is ANQGSEA. J gave up 0 bases and V 6 bases, and 5 bases lay outside the gene matches. This CDR3 comprises 15 residues. The CDR3 sequence: CSVTGFPSGANVLTF. The CDR3 DNA follows: TGCAGCGTGACAGGGTTCCCCTCTGGGGCCAACGTCCTGACTTTC.

The chain joins TRBV19 to TRBJ2-1; D not resolved. This CDR3 comprises 14 residues. Germline-derived CDR1 and CDR2 are LNHDA and SQIVND (reference sequence). V dropped 3 bases and J dropped 8 bases, with 14 bases sitting between them. The CDR3, as DNA: TGTGCCAGTAGTATGTGGCCGGAATCATATGAGCAGTTCTTC. This translates into CASSMWPESYEQFF.

The chain couples TRBV7-9 to TRBJ2-6; possibly TRBD1 for D (6 bases). Germline-derived CDR1 and CDR2 are SEHNR and FQNEAQ (reference sequence). Trimming removed 2 bases at V and 2 bases at J, with 10 bases between. The CDR3 loop spans 16 amino acids. DNA for the CDR3: TGTGCCAGCAGCTTATTGGGGGCGCCTGGGGCCAACGTCCTGACTTTC. Amino acid sequence: CASSLLGAPGANVLTF.

The CDR3 coding sequence is TGTGCCAGCAGCGACTGGACAGGGGAGCAGCCCCAGCATTTT. Translated, it gives CASSDWTGEQPQHF. This rearrangement joins TRBV6-6 to TRBJ1-5, with TRBD1 matching over 9 bases. The junction had 7 bases not matched to a gene; V was cut back by 6 bases and J by 7 bases. This CDR3 is built from 14 residues. Germline-derived CDR1 and CDR2 are MNHNY and SVGAGI (reference sequence).

CDR3 sequence: CASSPVLAAETQYF. The DNA for the CDR3 is TGTGCCAGCAGCCCCGTACTAGCTGCCGAGACCCAGTACTTC. The V gene is TRBV6-5, the J gene TRBJ2-5, with a weak D call TRBD2 (6 bases). Germline V lookup: CDR1 MNHEY, CDR2 SVGAGI. V lost 6 bases to trimming and J lost 5 bases, with 16 bases between them. The CDR3 runs to 14 residues.

V gene TRBV28 combines with J gene TRBJ2-3; D could derive from TRBD1 or TRBD2 (5 bases each). Germline V gene sequence: CDR1 MDHEN, CDR2 SYDVKM. The CDR3 covers 13 residues. V was shortened by 11 bases and J by 2 bases, with 14 bases between the two germline ends. This chain's CDR3 is CAWGTRNTDTQYF. The CDR3 bases are TGTGCCTGGGGGACGAGAAACACAGATACGCAGTATTTT.

The chain has TRBV11-3 and TRBJ2-7; D ambiguous. The V gene lost 4 bases and the J gene lost 7 bases, with 20 bases spanning the gap. The CDR3 runs to 15 residues. Per germline, CDR1 SGHNT and CDR2 YENEEA. The CDR3 region is CASSSVEVPLEEQYF. CDR3 coding DNA: TGTGCCAGCAGCTCCGTTGAGGTTCCCCTTGAGGAGCAGTACTTC.

CDR3 loop: CAIPTRYGYTF. CDR3 DNA: TGTGCCATACCGACTCGCTATGGCTACACCTTC. V gene TRBV2 combines with J gene TRBJ1-2; D ambiguous. V was pared by 10 bases and J by 4 bases, with 10 bases between. The germline gives CDR1 SNHLY, CDR2 FYNNEI. This CDR3 spans 11 amino acids.

This chain uses TRBV9 with TRBJ1-2; perhaps TRBD1 as D (6 bases). With 0 bases removed from V and 3 bases from J, the gap between germline ends came to 12 bases. Germline V gives CDR1 SGDLS, CDR2 YYNGEE. This CDR3 has 15 amino acids. CDR3 region: CASSVGGTRDYGYTF. In DNA, the CDR3 is TGTGCCAGCAGCGTAGGGGGGACAAGAGACTATGGCTACACCTTC.

The CDR3 is CASSPTLGSPVYEQYF. DNA of the CDR3: TGCGCCAGCAGCCCAACATTAGGGAGTCCCGTCTACGAGCAGTACTTC. The chain combines TRBV4-1 with TRBJ2-7; TRBD2 might be the D (5 bases). V was trimmed by 4 bases and J by 3 bases, leaving 19 bases between them. Germline CDR1 and CDR2: MGHRA and YSYEKL. The CDR3 has 16 residues.

The CDR3 bases are TGTGCCAGCAGCTTATTCCTAGCGGGACAAGAGACCCAGTACTTC. It specifies CASSLFLAGQETQYF. This chain joins TRBV7-9 and TRBJ2-5; 9 bases are shared with TRBD2. Looked up from germline, CDR1 is SEHNR and CDR2 is FQNEAQ (reference sequence). V dropped 2 bases and J dropped 2; count of bases not matched to a gene: 3. The CDR3 has 15 residues.

The chain links TRBV5-6 to TRBJ2-2; perhaps TRBD1 as D (5 bases). Trimming took 0 bases from V and 6 from J, leaving 12 bases between them. The CDR3 has 15 amino acids. Germline V gives CDR1 SGHDT, CDR2 YYEEEE. The CDR3 sequence: CASSLAARVAGELFF. CDR3 coding DNA: TGTGCCAGCAGCTTGGCCGCCAGGGTGGCCGGGGAGCTGTTTTTT. The whole variable domain, filled in from reference TRBV5-6 and TRBJ2-2, reads DAGVTQSPTHLIKTRGQQVTLRCSPKSGHDTVSWYQQALGQGPQFIFQYYEEEERQRGNFPDRFSGHQFPNYSSELNVNALLLGDSALYLCASSLAARVAGELFFGEGSRLTVL.

The chain recombines TRBV18 with TRBJ2-5, with a possible D match to TRBD2 (6 bases). The V end was cut by 3 bases, the J end by 3 bases, with 11 bases between. Germline CDR1 and CDR2: KGHSH and LQKENI. CDR3 length: 14 residues. This CDR3 is CASSPRDSKETQYF. The CDR3, as DNA: TGTGCCAGCTCACCTCGGGACTCCAAAGAGACCCAGTACTTC.

This rearrangement joins TRBV28 to TRBJ2-4, with D possibly being TRBD2 (7 bases). This CDR3 spans 13 amino acids. The germline gives CDR1 MDHEN, CDR2 SYDVKM. Trimming took 2 bases from V and 14 from J, leaving 16 bases between them. The CDR3 DNA sequence: TGTGCCAGCAGTTTAGGGCGCGGGGGCCGAAAGTACTTC. It yields the protein CASSLGRGGRKYF.

This rearrangement joins TRBV27 to TRBJ2-1; D not resolved. Deletions cut 6 bases from V and 12 bases from J, with 15 bases between. The V gene's germline CDR1 is MNHEY and CDR2 SMNVEV (reference sequence). This CDR3 comprises 12 residues. For the CDR3, the DNA is TGTGCCAGCAGGACCCCCCTAGGTTGGCAGTTCTTC. This codes for CASRTPLGWQFF.

The V call is TRBV11-2, the J call TRBJ2-1, with a weak D call TRBD2 (5 bases). This CDR3 comprises 13 residues. Trimming removed 0 bases from V and 10 bases from J, with 10 bases in between. Germline CDR1 SGHAT, CDR2 FQNNGV. CDR3 protein: CASSLEAEREQFF. The DNA for the CDR3 is TGTGCCAGCAGCTTAGAGGCCGAGCGGGAGCAGTTCTTC.

The chain has TRBV27 and TRBJ2-1; 8 bases are shared with TRBD2. With 4 bases clipped from V and 8 bases from J, the junction kept 4 bases outside the gene matches. The CDR3 sequence is 13 residues long. Germline CDR1 MNHEY, CDR2 SMNVEV (reference sequence). The CDR3 DNA follows: TGTGCCAGCAGTTATGCGGGGGGTTATGAGCAGTTCTTC. It encodes CASSYAGGYEQFF.

This chain joins TRBV10-2 and TRBJ1-6; D gene ambiguous. The CDR3 totals 15 residues. V gave up 5 bases and J gave up 7 bases, with 15 bases separating them. Per the germline V gene, CDR1 is WSHSY and CDR2 is SAAADI. The DNA of the CDR3 is TGCGCCAGCAGTTCCCTGGAGGGTCTAAATTCACCCCTCCACTTT. Translating gives CASSSLEGLNSPLHF.

This clone occurred a few times. The V gene is TRBV7-9, the J gene TRBJ1-5; a weak D match, TRBD1 (5 bases). The CDR3 spans 15 residues. V lost 1 base to trimming and J lost 7 bases, with 14 bases between them. Per the germline V gene, CDR1 is SEHNR and CDR2 is FQNEAQ (reference sequence). In DNA, the CDR3 is TGTGCCAGCAGCTTAGAAGGGGAGGGCAGACAGCCCCAGCATTTT. Translation gives CASSLEGEGRQPQHF.

This clone was seen a single time. The chain has TRBV7-6 and TRBJ2-5, with 16 bases lining up with TRBD2. Germline CDR1 is SGHVS and CDR2 is FNYEAQ. V lost 6 bases to trimming and J lost 5 bases; unmatched junction nucleotides: 12. The length of the CDR3 is 18 residues. The CDR3 DNA follows: TGTGCCAGCAGGTTCGGGACTAGCGGGAGGGCCATACAGGAGACCCAGTACTTC. It encodes CASRFGTSGRAIQETQYF.

The chain couples TRBV7-9 to TRBJ2-7; either TRBD1 or TRBD2 may supply D (5 bases each). Trimming stripped 3 bases from V and 3 bases from J, with 12 bases between. The CDR3 loop spans 14 amino acids. Germline lookup yields CDR1 SEHNR and CDR2 FQNEAQ (reference sequence). The CDR3 DNA is TGTGCCAGCAGCTTTGAGGGGCTCTACTACGAGCAGTACTTC. Its translation: CASSFEGLYYEQYF. Based on the CDR3 plus reference TRBV7-9 and TRBJ2-7, the full variable domain is DTGVSQNPRHKITKRGQNVTFRCDPISEHNRLYWYRQTLGQGPEFLTYFQNEAQLEKSRLLSDRFSAERPKGSFSTLEIQRTEQGDSAMYLCASSFEGLYYEQYFGPGTRLTVT.

The V and J genes are TRBV19 and TRBJ2-7; tentatively, D is TRBD1 (6 bases). The CDR3 is made up of 14 amino acids. CDR1 is LNHDA and CDR2 is SQIVND in the germline V gene (reference sequence). Trimming cost V 6 bases and J 2 bases, with 14 bases left between them. The CDR3 sequence is CASRPGQIPYEQYF. The CDR3 DNA reads as TGTGCCAGTAGGCCAGGACAGATTCCCTACGAGCAGTACTTC.

The chain is built from TRBV28 and TRBJ2-5; D is unresolved. Germline V gene lookup returns CDR1 MDHEN and CDR2 SYDVKM. There are 15 residues in the CDR3. V was clipped by 4 bases and J by 5 bases, with 17 bases between them. CDR3 sequence (DNA): TGTGCCAGCAGTTCCGCTATCGCCGCCCGGGAGACCCAGTACTTC. It encodes CASSSAIAARETQYF.

The J gene is TRBJ2-7, the V gene TRBV6-5; 7 bases are a match to TRBD1. Per the germline V gene, CDR1 is MNHEY and CDR2 is SVGAGI. Trimming took 3 bases from V and 3 from J; bases not matched to a gene: 5. The CDR3 runs to 14 residues. This chain's CDR3 is CASSYSPGGYEQYF. In DNA form, the CDR3 reads TGTGCCAGCAGTTATAGTCCAGGGGGCTACGAGCAGTACTTC.